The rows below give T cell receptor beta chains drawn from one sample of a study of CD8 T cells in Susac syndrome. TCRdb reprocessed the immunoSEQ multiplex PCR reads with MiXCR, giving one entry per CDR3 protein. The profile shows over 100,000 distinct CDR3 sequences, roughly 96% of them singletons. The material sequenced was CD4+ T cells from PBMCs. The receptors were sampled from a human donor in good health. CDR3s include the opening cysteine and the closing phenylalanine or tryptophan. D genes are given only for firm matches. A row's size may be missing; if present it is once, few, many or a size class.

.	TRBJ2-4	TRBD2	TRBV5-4	CASSLSSGGVAAKNIQYF	TGTGCCAGCAGCTTAAGTAGCGGGGGCGTAGCGGCCAAAAACATTCAGTACTTC
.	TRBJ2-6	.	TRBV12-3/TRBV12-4	CASSLSPGANVLTF	TGTGCCAGCAGTTTAAGTCCTGGGGCCAACGTCCTGACTTTC
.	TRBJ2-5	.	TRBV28	CASSPTDRRYQETQYF	TGTGCCAGCAGCCCTACTGACAGGCGTTACCAAGAGACCCAGTACTTC
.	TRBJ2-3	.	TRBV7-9	CASSFPQGADTQYF	TGTGCCAGCAGCTTTCCACAGGGCGCAGATACGCAGTATTTT
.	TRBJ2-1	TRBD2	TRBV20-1	CSARGLAGDNEQFF	TGCAGTGCTAGAGGACTAGCGGGAGACAATGAGCAGTTCTTC
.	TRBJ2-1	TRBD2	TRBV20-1	CSARLLAGVGNEQFF	TGCAGTGCTCGACTCCTAGCGGGAGTAGGGAATGAGCAGTTCTTC
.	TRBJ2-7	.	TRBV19	CASSKSAGPYEQYF	TGTGCCAGTAGTAAGTCGGCAGGCCCCTACGAGCAGTACTTC
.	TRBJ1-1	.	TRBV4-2	CASSQEGGNTEAFF	TGTGCCAGCAGCCAAGAGGGGGGGAACACTGAAGCTTTCTTT
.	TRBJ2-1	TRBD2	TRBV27	CASSLKGWGGGANEQFF	TGTGCCAGCAGTTTAAAGGGCTGGGGCGGGGGGGCCAATGAGCAGTTCTTC
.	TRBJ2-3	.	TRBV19	CASSLAPPDPQYF	TGTGCCAGTTCCTTAGCGCCTCCGGATCCGCAGTATTTT
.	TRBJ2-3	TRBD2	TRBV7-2	CASSLRPGLGTDTQYF	TGTGCCAGCAGTCTCCGCCCGGGACTAGGCACAGATACGCAGTATTTT
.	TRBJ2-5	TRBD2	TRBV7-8	CASSPRLAGDGKTQYF	TGTGCCAGCAGCCCTCGTCTAGCGGGGGATGGAAAGACCCAGTACTTC
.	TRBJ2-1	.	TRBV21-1	CASSKEDPSGTYNEQFF	TGTGCCAGCAGCAAAGAGGACCCGTCAGGGACCTACAATGAGCAGTTCTTC
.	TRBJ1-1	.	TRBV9	CASSVVTNTEAFF	TGTGCCAGCAGCGTAGTTACGAACACTGAAGCTTTCTTT
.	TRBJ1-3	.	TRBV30	CAWSVKTVSGNTIYF	TGTGCCTGGAGTGTAAAGACAGTCTCTGGAAACACCATATATTTT
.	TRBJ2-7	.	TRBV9	CASSVEATGSSYEQYF	TGTGCCAGCAGCGTAGAGGCTACAGGGAGCTCCTACGAGCAGTACTTC
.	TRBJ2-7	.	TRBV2	CASSEGPYEQYF	TGTGCCAGCAGTGAGGGGCCCTACGAGCAGTACTTC
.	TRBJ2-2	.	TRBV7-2	CASNPTGLGELFF	TGTGCCAGCAACCCTACGGGACTCGGGGAGCTGTTTTTT
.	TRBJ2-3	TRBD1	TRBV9	CASSEGQGPSTDTQYF	TGTGCCAGCAGCGAGGGACAGGGACCAAGCACAGATACGCAGTATTTT
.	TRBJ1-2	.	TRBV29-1	CSVGGPQQGPGYTF	TGCAGCGTTGGAGGCCCCCAACAGGGTCCTGGCTACACCTTC
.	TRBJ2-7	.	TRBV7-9	CASSSQRMSYEQYF	TGTGCCAGCAGCTCTCAGAGGATGTCCTACGAGCAGTACTTC
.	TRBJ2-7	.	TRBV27	CASSRDSYSYEQYF	TGTGCCAGCAGTAGAGACAGCTACTCCTACGAGCAGTACTTC
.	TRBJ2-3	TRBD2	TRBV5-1	CASSFVASGDTDTQYF	TGCGCCAGCAGCTTTGTGGCTAGCGGGGACACAGATACGCAGTATTTT
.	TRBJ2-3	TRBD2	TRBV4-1	CASSQLAGIPTDTQYF	TGCGCCAGCAGCCAACTAGCGGGAATTCCCACAGATACGCAGTATTTT
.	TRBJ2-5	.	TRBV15	CATSRGWETQYF	TGTGCCACCAGCAGGGGTTGGGAGACCCAGTACTTC
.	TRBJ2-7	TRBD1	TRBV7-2	CASSERTGTGKTQQYF	TGTGCCAGCAGCGAAAGAACCGGGACAGGGAAGACGCAGCAGTACTTC
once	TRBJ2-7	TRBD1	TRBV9	CASSEQGTGNEQYF	TGTGCCAGCAGCGAACAGGGGACCGGGAACGAGCAGTACTTC
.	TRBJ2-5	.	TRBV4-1	CASSPPILSGGETQYF	TGCGCCAGCAGCCCGCCAATTTTATCGGGCGGGGAGACCCAGTACTTC
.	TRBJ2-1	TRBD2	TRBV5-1	CASSGGTSGSLFF	TGCGCCAGCAGCGGAGGGACTAGCGGGAGTCTGTTCTTC
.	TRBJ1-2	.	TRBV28	CASANSRDGYGYTF	TGTGCCAGCGCAAATTCCCGGGACGGCTATGGCTACACCTTC
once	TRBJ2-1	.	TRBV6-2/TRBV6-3	CASSLAGTQFF	TGTGCCAGCAGCCTCGCCGGGACACAGTTCTTC
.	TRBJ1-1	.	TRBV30	CAWSVTDKNTEAFF	TGTGCCTGGAGTGTAACCGACAAGAACACTGAAGCTTTCTTT
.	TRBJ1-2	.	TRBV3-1	CASSQTQGSGYTF	TGTGCCAGCAGCCAGACGCAGGGGTCTGGCTACACCTTC
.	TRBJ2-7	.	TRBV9	CASSFTGNEQYF	TGTGCCAGCAGCTTCACAGGGAACGAGCAGTACTTC
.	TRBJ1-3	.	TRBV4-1	CASSQPSSSENTIYF	TGCGCCAGCAGCCAACCATCAAGCTCTGAAAACACCATATATTTT
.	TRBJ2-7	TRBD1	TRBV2	CASSDRGLWQYF	TGTGCCAGCAGCGACAGGGGTTTATGGCAGTACTTC
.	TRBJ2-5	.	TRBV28	CASSLARGTQYF	TGTGCCAGCAGTCTGGCCCGGGGGACCCAGTACTTC
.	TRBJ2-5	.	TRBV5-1	CASSLVSGGFQETQYF	TGCGCCAGCAGCTTGGTGTCAGGGGGGTTCCAAGAGACCCAGTACTTC
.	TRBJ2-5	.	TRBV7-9	CASSPGILAGETQYF	TGTGCCAGCAGCCCCGGGATCCTGGCCGGAGAGACCCAGTACTTC
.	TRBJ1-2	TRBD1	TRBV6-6	CASTAFGQGTYGYTF	TGTGCCAGCACTGCTTTTGGACAGGGCACTTACGGCTACACCTTC
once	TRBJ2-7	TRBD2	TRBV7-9	CASSLSGGREQSYEQYF	TGTGCCAGCAGCTTGAGCGGGGGGAGGGAGCAGTCCTACGAGCAGTACTTC
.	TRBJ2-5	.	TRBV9	CASSVDQGKETQYF	TGTGCCAGCAGCGTAGACCAGGGGAAAGAGACCCAGTACTTC
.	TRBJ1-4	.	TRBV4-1	CASSHVEATNEKLFF	TGCGCCAGCAGCCACGTGGAGGCTACTAATGAAAAACTGTTTTTT
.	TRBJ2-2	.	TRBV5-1	CASSLEPSTGELFF	TGCGCCAGCAGCTTGGAACCGAGCACCGGGGAGCTGTTTTTT
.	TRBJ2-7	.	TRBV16	CASSHGGKKTYEQYF	TGTGCCAGCAGCCATGGCGGGAAAAAAACCTACGAGCAGTACTTC
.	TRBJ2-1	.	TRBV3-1	CASSQVSNEQFF	TGTGCCAGCAGCCAAGTGTCGAATGAGCAGTTCTTC
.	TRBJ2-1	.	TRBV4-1	CASSQTRYVQFF	TGCGCCAGCAGCCAAACCAGATATGTGCAGTTCTTC
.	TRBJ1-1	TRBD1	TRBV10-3	CATGQGMNTEAFF	TGTGCCACCGGACAGGGTATGAACACTGAAGCTTTCTTT
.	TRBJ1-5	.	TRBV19	CASSTDKGNQPQHF	TGTGCCAGTAGTACGGACAAGGGCAATCAGCCCCAGCATTTT
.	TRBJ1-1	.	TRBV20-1	CSAREGSRGTEAFF	TGCAGTGCCCGTGAGGGGTCCCGAGGGACTGAAGCTTTCTTT
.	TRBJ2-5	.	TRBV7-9	CASQDQHQETQYF	TGTGCCAGCCAGGACCAGCACCAAGAGACCCAGTACTTC
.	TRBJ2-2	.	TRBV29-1	CSVRGLLNTGELFF	TGCAGCGTTAGAGGACTACTGAACACCGGGGAGCTGTTTTTT
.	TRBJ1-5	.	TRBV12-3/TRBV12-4	CASIGVNQPQHF	TGTGCCAGCATTGGTGTTAATCAGCCCCAGCATTTT
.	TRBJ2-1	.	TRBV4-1	CASSQVAEKRVGEQFF	TGCGCCAGCAGCCAAGTGGCGGAGAAACGGGTTGGTGAGCAGTTCTTC
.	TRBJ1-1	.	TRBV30	CATEAGTNTEAFF	TGTGCTACCGAGGCAGGGACGAACACTGAAGCTTTCTTT
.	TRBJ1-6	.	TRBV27	CASSAFRGRAEGNSPLHF	TGTGCCAGCAGTGCCTTCCGGGGAAGGGCAGAGGGTAATTCACCCCTCCACTTT
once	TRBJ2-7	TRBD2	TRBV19	CASSLLGGRMYEQYF	TGTGCCAGTAGTCTGCTGGGAGGGAGAATGTACGAGCAGTACTTC
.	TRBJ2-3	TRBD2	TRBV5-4	CASSLSSGADTQYF	TGTGCCAGCAGCTTGTCAAGCGGGGCAGATACGCAGTATTTT
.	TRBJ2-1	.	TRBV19	CASSIGGTPQYNEQFF	TGTGCCAGTAGTATAGGCGGGACCCCCCAGTACAATGAGCAGTTCTTC